This T cell receptor beta chain was obtained from a study of shared clonotypes between healthy human individuals. On this clone itself: No antigen is known for it.

As processed by the authors: With immunoSEQ giving junction-only sequences and no quality scores, filtering differed. Profiled with immunoSEQ multiplex PCR; TCRdb holds only in-frame clones, not every one. V, J and clone size derive from that table, while D and trimming were established from the DNA sequence. The sample contains fewer than 600,000 clones, around 75% of which appear only once. Germline V gene lookup returns CDR1 GTSNPN and CDR2 SVGIG (reference sequence). The V end lost 1 base, the J end lost 14 bases, and 17 bases lay between the germline ends. CDR3 length equals 12 residues. Adult Caucasians living in Nashville, Tennessee made up all of the donors. General study findings and limits: Sampling involved blood alone; tissue repertoires likely differ.

Sequenced input: PBMCs. The receptor was derived from a woman in her forties in good health. Some clones in this sample may be carry-over from other donors' samples. The J gene is TRBJ2-5, the V gene TRBV30; D gene unclear. CDR3 sequence reads: CAWSDISGRYYF. Here the CDR3 DNA reads TGTGCCTGGAGTGACATATCGGGTCGGTATTACTTC.